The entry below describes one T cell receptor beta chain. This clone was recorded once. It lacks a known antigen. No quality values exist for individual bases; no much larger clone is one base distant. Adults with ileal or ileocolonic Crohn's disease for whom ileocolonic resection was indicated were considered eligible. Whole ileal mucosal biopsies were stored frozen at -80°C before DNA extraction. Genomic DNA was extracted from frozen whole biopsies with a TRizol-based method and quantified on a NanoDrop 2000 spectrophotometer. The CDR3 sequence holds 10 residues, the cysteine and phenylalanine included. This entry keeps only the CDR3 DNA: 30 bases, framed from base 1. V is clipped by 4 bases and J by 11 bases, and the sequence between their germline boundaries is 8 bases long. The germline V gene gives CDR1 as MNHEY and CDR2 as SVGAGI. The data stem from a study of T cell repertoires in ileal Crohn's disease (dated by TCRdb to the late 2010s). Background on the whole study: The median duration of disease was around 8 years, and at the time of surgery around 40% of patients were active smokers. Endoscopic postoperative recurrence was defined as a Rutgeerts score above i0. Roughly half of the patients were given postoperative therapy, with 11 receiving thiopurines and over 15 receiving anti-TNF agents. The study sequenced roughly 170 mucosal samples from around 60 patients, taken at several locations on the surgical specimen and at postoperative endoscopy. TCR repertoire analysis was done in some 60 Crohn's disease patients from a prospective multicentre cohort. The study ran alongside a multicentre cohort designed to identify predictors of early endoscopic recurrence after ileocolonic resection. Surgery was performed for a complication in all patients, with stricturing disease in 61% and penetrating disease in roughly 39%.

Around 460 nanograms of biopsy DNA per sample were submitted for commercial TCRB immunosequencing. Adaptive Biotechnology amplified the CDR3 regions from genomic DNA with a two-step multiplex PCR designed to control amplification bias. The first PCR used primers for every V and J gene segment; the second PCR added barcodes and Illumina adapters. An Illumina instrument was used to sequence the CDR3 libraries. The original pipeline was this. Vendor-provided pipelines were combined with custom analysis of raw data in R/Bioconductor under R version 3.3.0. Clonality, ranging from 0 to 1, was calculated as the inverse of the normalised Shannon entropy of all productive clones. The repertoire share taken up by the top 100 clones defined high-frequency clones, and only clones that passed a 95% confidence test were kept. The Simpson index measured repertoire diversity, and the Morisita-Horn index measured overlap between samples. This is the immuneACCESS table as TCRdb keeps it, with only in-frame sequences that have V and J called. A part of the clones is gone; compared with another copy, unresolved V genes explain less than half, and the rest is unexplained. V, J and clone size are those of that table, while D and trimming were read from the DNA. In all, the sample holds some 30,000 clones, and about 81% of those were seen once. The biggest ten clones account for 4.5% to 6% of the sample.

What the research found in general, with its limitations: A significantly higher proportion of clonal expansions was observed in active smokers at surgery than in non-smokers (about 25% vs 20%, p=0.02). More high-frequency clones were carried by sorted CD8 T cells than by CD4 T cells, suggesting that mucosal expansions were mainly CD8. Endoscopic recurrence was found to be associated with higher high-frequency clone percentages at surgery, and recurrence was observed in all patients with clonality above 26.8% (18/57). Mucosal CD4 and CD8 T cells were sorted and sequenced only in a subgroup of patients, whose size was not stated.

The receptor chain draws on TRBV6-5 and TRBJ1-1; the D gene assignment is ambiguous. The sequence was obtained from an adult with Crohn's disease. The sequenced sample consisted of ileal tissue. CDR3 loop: CASSSGRAFF. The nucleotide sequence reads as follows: TGTGCCAGCAGTTCGGGTAGGGCTTTCTTT.